Sequencing of this TCR beta chain was carried out in a study of cytomegalovirus exposure and HLA in healthy donors (TCRdb year 2017). In terms of the full investigation: According to an earlier analysis of 587 of the donors, some 180 million T cells yielded 117 million unique TCR beta sequences and 276 Gb of sequence data. Of the roughly 400 genotyped donors, 81% were placed in the genetic ancestry cluster associated with self-reported Caucasian donors. An early release covering roughly 580 HLA-typed donors comprised approximately 300 gigabases of sequencing data and approximately 85 million unique TCR sequences. Rather than drawing on any new phenotypic data, the later analysis identified candidate immune exposures from TCR beta sequences and the way those sequences occurred across donors. To predict cytomegalovirus infection status, the study combined high-throughput TCR immunosequencing, statistical association of individual TCRs with disease status, and machine learning. Both class I and class II loci were covered by HLA typing, at four-digit resolution. Four to six DR-DQ haplotypes were handled as single units for association and clustering, since linkage in the cohort was strong. The study was designed to test whether signatures of past pathogen exposure could be identified by cataloging public T cell receptors. Donor age, sex, ethnicity and CMV serostatus were compiled together with the repertoire data. Along with the roughly 700-subject first cohort, a separate validation cohort of over a hundred different subjects was used. Among 300 to 500 genotyped donors of the cohort, an average of around 220,000 unique TCR beta nucleotide sequences was sequenced per donor, of which 15% to 20% were non-productive. To decide whether each TCR beta V gene segment behaved as functional or pseudogenic, an earlier analysis of some 600 of the donors relied on high-throughput TCR beta sequencing. Typing coverage varied by locus: about 629-630 donors for A, B, C, DRB1 and DQB1; 522 for DQA1; 600 to 610 for DPA1; around 490 for DPB1. Using immunosequencing, the study profiled T cell repertoires from 550 to 750 subjects and related those repertoires to cytomegalovirus serostatus. All discovery cohort repertoires had been generated on a single sequencing platform. A later analysis re-examined previously published TCR beta repertoires from roughly 720 donors and added high-resolution HLA genotyping to investigate patterns of TCR occurrence. Genome-wide SNP genotypes for about three fifths of the roughly 700 donors were used in a later genetic analysis, which treated that subset as a discovery cohort. General findings and caveats noted by the study authors: A later analysis associated 15,000 or so TCR beta sequences with specific HLA alleles at a false discovery rate of 0.05. According to the authors, the approach could potentially be generalized to other disease states and immunological phenotypes. According to a later analysis, TCR association rates differed among HLA loci, with DRB1 alleles showing the most associated TCRs and HLA-C alleles showing the fewest. Compared with equally common non-associated chains, HLA-associated TCR beta chains in a later analysis were more clonally expanded and had lower generation probabilities. Only TCR beta chains were sequenced in this cohort, and the absence of alpha or paired-chain data limited detectable features. The sequencing pipeline was judged likely to have produced a cluster of highly shared sequence variants as a technical artifact. The earlier analysis of fewer than 750 of the donors excluded around 17 rarely observed V segments, including chromosome 9 orphons, because counts were too low. HLA typing was unavailable for some donors at each locus, so association tests used only the typed subset. In a later genetic analysis, a missense DCLRE1C variant was associated with V-gene and J-gene trimming of TCR beta chains, and the association was replicated in an independent cohort. A few of the identified cytomegalovirus-associated TCR beta chains were confirmed in vitro to be specific for cytomegalovirus antigens. Across donors, most TCR sequences were observed very rarely, whereas some public TCRs were present in many individuals. Presence/absence analyses assumed roughly uniform sequencing depth across donors, an assumption that may not hold. The study listed 164 TCR beta chains as associated with cytomegalovirus. Broadly in line with IMGT annotations, most TCR beta V segments showed up in productive rearrangements about 87% or about 30% of the time in an earlier analysis of 587 of the donors. A further reported finding was that TCR beta sequences accurately predicted the HLA-A and HLA-B alleles for most subjects in the first cohort. Most CMV-associated TCR beta chains appeared to be HLA-restricted in a later analysis, and the HLA associations seemed to be driven largely by CMV exposure. According to a later analysis, parvovirus B19, influenza, CMV and Epstein-Barr virus appeared linked to several top co-occurrence clusters. Strong co-occurrence of HLA alleles, especially DR and DQ, made assigning TCR associations to individual alleles difficult. In a later genetic analysis, fewer N-insertions in productive TCRs were reported among donors in an Asian-associated ancestry cluster than the roughly 640-donor mean. Linkage disequilibrium might explain the correlated functional status among segregating V segments, but an unknown experimental factor could not be ruled out. The only immune exposure information available for the cohort was CMV serostatus. In both the original and validation cohorts, the classifier was reported to diagnose cytomegalovirus status with high specificity and sensitivity.

This clone has a handful of counts. Its antigen remains undetermined. No quality values exist for individual bases; no much larger clone is one base distant. The cohort consisted of fewer than 700 healthy bone marrow donors. Cohort members were all nominally healthy when sampled, although unrecorded immune exposures were likely present. The donor was CMV seropositive and belonged to the group of 270 or so seropositive cohort members. A peripheral blood sample was provided by each donor, and peripheral blood mononuclear cells were used for TCR beta sequencing. Genomic DNA was extracted from the blood cell samples with the Qiagen DNeasy Blood Extraction Kit. The library relied on the immunoSEQ multiplex PCR assay. For the multiplex PCR, a mixture combining 60 forward primers for TCR Vbeta segments and 13 reverse primers for TCR Jbeta segments was used. A multiplex PCR assay on genomic DNA amplified the CDR3 region of rearranged TCR beta genes. The amplified TCR beta libraries were sequenced on the Illumina HiSeq System as 87-base-pair reads. Per the original workflow: A later analysis counted approximately 84 million unique TCR beta chains across the 500 to 850 repertoires, and around 9.9 million of these chains were shared by at least two donors. A nearest-neighbor algorithm error-corrected the raw reads and collapsed the reads into unique sequences, merging closely related sequences to remove PCR and sequencing errors. To assign V, D and J gene segments, CDR3 sequences were aligned to IMGT reference sequences. Each retained sequence needed at least a six-nucleotide match to both a V gene segment and a J gene segment. A rearrangement was called productive if the CDR3 had no stop codons and remained in frame with V and J, and every other rearrangement was called non-productive. CDR3 was defined by IMGT convention, running from the second conserved V-encoded cysteine to the conserved J-encoded phenylalanine. The earlier analysis of roughly 590 of the donors excluded any sequence lacking an unambiguous match to a single V gene segment. In an earlier analysis of 587 of the donors, a V segment was called functional when productive rearrangements were above 56.7%, and segregating when the standard deviation between donors exceeded 5%. A statistical classification framework was developed to diagnose cytomegalovirus status using the catalog of TCR beta chain sequences. A later analysis assigned V and J genes by comparing TCR nucleotide sequences with IMGT/GENE-DB human TR gene sequences. The TCRdist pipeline was used in a later analysis to assign CDR3 sequences and most-parsimonious VDJ recombination scenarios. In a later analysis, every TCR beta chain was defined by the combination of its CDR3 amino acid sequence and its V-gene family, and reads without a unique V-gene family were dropped. To address suspected cross-contamination and a sequencing artifact, a later analysis removed 592 highly shared, low-generation-probability nucleotide sequences. In a later analysis, a clonal expansion index was calculated for each public chain from normalized within-repertoire ranks of inferred template counts. Generation probabilities in a later analysis came from a VDJ recombination model fitted to out-of-frame rearrangements, and those results were checked against IGoR. A later analysis scored TCR-TCR, TCR-HLA and TCR-CMV co-occurrence with hypergeometric tests, applying a repertoire-size bias correction to TCR pairs. False discovery rates were estimated in a later analysis by permuting HLA or CMV assignments 20 times. In a later analysis, co-occurring TCRs were grouped using DBSCAN, and TCRdist sequence similarity was added for clustering within HLA-allele-positive subsets. Repertoires with fewer than 30,000 or more than 120,000 public chains, plus five repertoires with anomalous nucleotide sharing, were excluded from co-occurrence clustering. Entries here come from immuneACCESS through TCRdb and include only in-frame sequences with V and J called. Some clones fail to appear in such tables; in the studies checked, an unresolved V gene covers under half of the shortfall, and the cause of the remainder is unknown. V and J calls and clone size follow that table, whereas D and trimming were derived from the DNA. This sample has 150,000 to 200,000 clones in its table, and almost 80% of those were observed once. The leading ten clones occupy around 15% of the sample.

The sequence derives from a man aged 50-60 years in good health and CMV-seropositive. Source material: PBMCs.

The nucleotide sequence reads TGTGCCAGTGGAGGGGACAGGCCATCGAACACCGGGGAGCTGTTTTTT. It codes for CASGGDRPSNTGELFF. The chain uses TRBV19 and TRBJ2-2, with 8 bases in between that match TRBD1. V is trimmed back by 8 bases and J by 0 bases, and the junction contains 8 bases that no gene match accounts for. Including cysteine and phenylalanine, the CDR3 has 16 amino acids. Left in the record is the CDR3 DNA by itself, 48 bases read in frame from the first base. From the germline V gene (reference sequence), CDR1 is LNHDA and CDR2 is SQIVND.